The present entry profiles one TCR beta chain with its context. CD45RO negativity and positive selection for CCR7 defined naive CD8 cells, a population that excluded terminally differentiated effector memory CD45RA+ cells. The sample belongs to a study of shared clonotypes between healthy human individuals. The CDR3 spans 14 residues. Trimming pared 7 bases from V and 7 bases from J, leaving 16 bases between. From germline, CDR1 is SNHLY and CDR2 FYNNEI. The repertoire was sequenced with immunoSEQ multiplex PCR; TCRdb's copy has only in-frame clones and lacks some. The sample lists hundreds of thousands of clones, about 95% occurring once.

Source material: naive CD8+ T cells sorted from blood. The chain links TRBV2 to TRBJ1-4; D might be TRBD1 (5 bases). This TCR came from a woman aged 25 to 39 in good health. The CDR3 bases are TGTGCCAGCAAGGGCACAGGATGGGTTGAAAAACTGTTTTTT. The encoded protein is CASKGTGWVEKLFF.